This is a list of T cell receptor beta chains from one sample in a study of vaccination effects on CD4 cells after COVID-19. The table came from immunoSEQ multiplex PCR; TCRdb's copy has only in-frame clones and leaves some out. The sample contains fewer than 75,000 clones, about four fifths of which appear only once. No antigen has been assigned to these receptors. The sample here was CD4+ T cells from PBMCs cultured without peptide, taken after COVID-19 vaccination. The receptor source for this set is a human donor who received a COVID-19 vaccine. The CDR3 runs from the conserved cysteine through the conserved F or W. The order of the fields is J gene, clone size, CDR3 length, V gene, D gene, CDR3 DNA, CDR3 protein. A D gene is named only where the DNA matches it firmly. Clone size is stated in some rows and not others, as once, few, many or a class when expanded.

TRBJ1-3	-	16	TRBV5-1	-	TGCGCCAGCAGCTTTTCACAGGGATTCTCTGGAAACACCATATATTTT	CASSFSQGFSGNTIYF
TRBJ1-5	-	15	TRBV6-5	TRBD1	TGTGCCAGCATGACCGGGACAGCCAGCAATCAGCCCCAGCATTTT	CASMTGTASNQPQHF
TRBJ2-7	-	15	TRBV19	TRBD1	TGTGCCAGTAGTCTAGGGACAGGGGGCAGCAACGAGCAGTACTTC	CASSLGTGGSNEQYF
TRBJ2-3	-	16	TRBV18	TRBD2	TGTGCCAGCTCACCGTCGTCACTAGCGGCCACAGATACGCAGTATTTT	CASSPSSLAATDTQYF
TRBJ2-7	-	15	TRBV11-2	TRBD1	TGTGCCAGCAGGGGACAGGGTAGTGACTCCTACGAGCAGTACTTC	CASRGQGSDSYEQYF
TRBJ2-7	-	15	TRBV6-5	TRBD1	TGTGCCAGCAAAAAACCGGGACAGGGGACGTACGAGCAGTACTTC	CASKKPGQGTYEQYF
TRBJ2-2	once	14	TRBV27	TRBD1	TGTGCCAGCAGGACAGGGGGCGCGACCGGGGAGCTGTTTTTT	CASRTGGATGELFF
TRBJ1-2	once	14	TRBV6-5	-	TGTGCCAGCAGTTACTCGACAGGAGACTATGGCTACACCTTC	CASSYSTGDYGYTF
TRBJ1-4	-	14	TRBV27	TRBD1	TGTGCCAGCAGTTTCCGACAGGGAAGTGAAAAACTGTTTTTT	CASSFRQGSEKLFF
TRBJ2-3	-	15	TRBV30	TRBD2	TGTGCCTGGAAACTGTGGCGGGGGGGCCATGATACGCAGTATTTT	CAWKLWRGGHDTQYF
TRBJ1-5	-	14	TRBV19	-	TGTGCCAGTAGTATAGAGGCAGGGCCTCAGCCCCAGCATTTT	CASSIEAGPQPQHF
TRBJ2-3	-	20	TRBV5-5	TRBD2	TGTGCCAGCAGCTTGGTCTCCCTAGCGGGGGGGCCGGGTTTCACAGATACGCAGTATTTT	CASSLVSLAGGPGFTDTQYF
TRBJ1-2	-	16	TRBV5-4	TRBD1	TGTGCCAGCAGCTTGGTCGTGACAGGGGGCCAATATGGCTACACCTTC	CASSLVVTGGQYGYTF
TRBJ1-2	few	12	TRBV6-5	-	TGTGCCAGCAGTTACTGGGGATCTGGCTACACCTTC	CASSYWGSGYTF
TRBJ1-3	-	14	TRBV28	-	TGTGCCAGCAGTTTCGGGGGATCTGGAAACACCATATATTTT	CASSFGGSGNTIYF
TRBJ2-7	-	12	TRBV30	-	TGTGCCTGGAGTAGTGGAGTGATGGCGCAGTACTTC	CAWSSGVMAQYF
TRBJ1-2	-	10	TRBV19	-	TGTGCCAGTATCGGGAATGGCTACACCTTC	CASIGNGYTF
TRBJ2-1	-	12	TRBV20-1	TRBD2	TGCAGTGCTAGTGGGCTAGCGGGGGGGCAGTTCTTC	CSASGLAGGQFF
TRBJ2-5	once	12	TRBV12-3/TRBV12-4	-	TGTGCCAGCAGTACCCTTCGAGGGACCCAGTACTTC	CASSTLRGTQYF
TRBJ2-7	once	12	TRBV6-5	-	TGTGCCAGCAGGGTAGGGGATGGAGGGCAGTACTTC	CASRVGDGGQYF